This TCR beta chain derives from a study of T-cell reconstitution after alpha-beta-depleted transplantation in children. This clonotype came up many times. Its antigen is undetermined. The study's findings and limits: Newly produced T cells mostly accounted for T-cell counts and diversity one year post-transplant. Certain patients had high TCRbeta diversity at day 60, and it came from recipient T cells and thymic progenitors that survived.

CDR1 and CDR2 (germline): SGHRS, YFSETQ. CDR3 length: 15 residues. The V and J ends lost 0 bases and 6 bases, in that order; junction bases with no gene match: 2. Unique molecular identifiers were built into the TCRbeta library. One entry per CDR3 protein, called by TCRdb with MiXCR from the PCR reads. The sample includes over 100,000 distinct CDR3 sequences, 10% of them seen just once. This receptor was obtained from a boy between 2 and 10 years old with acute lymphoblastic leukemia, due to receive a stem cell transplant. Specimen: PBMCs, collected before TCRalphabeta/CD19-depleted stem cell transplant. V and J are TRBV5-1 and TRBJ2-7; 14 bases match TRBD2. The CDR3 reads CASSLVGTSGSEQYF. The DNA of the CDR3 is TGCGCCAGCAGCTTGGTGGGGACTAGCGGGAGCGAGCAGTACTTC.